A single T cell receptor beta chain is shown here with its context. Its antigen is not identified. The source of the sample is a study of cytomegalovirus exposure and HLA in healthy donors. The study, taken as a whole, reports: In vitro work confirmed that a few CMV-associated chains recognize CMV antigens.

Primers: 60 Vbeta forward and 13 Jbeta reverse. In the original workflow: In a later analysis, of roughly 73 million unique beta chains, roughly 10 million appeared in at least two donors. Profiling relied on immunoSEQ multiplex PCR, and the TCRdb table lists in-frame clones only, not all of them. The DNA was the basis for D and trimming; V, J and clone size are from that table. The profile shows fewer than 180,000 clones, 50% to 75% of them singletons. Germline V CDR1 and CDR2: SGHAT, FQNNGV. After removal of 0 bases from V and 3 bases from J, the junction contained 8 bases not matched to a gene. The CDR3 spans 17 residues.

The clonotype comes from a woman aged 60-75 years in good health and CMV-seropositive. The material sequenced was PBMCs. This sequence joins TRBV11-2 and TRBJ2-7; 10 bases align to TRBD2. The CDR3 loop reads CASSLDRGRTSGYEQYF. CDR3 bases: TGTGCCAGCAGCTTAGATCGCGGGAGGACTAGCGGCTACGAGCAGTACTTC.